This T cell receptor (beta chain) was recorded in a study of blood T cell repertoires in COVID-19. Study context: The study drew acute and convalescent COVID-19 samples from the United States, Italy and Spain.

Residents of approximately 25 US areas, aged about 18 to 95 years, made up the participants. Cohort 3 donors counted as recovered after two negative PCRs, clearance, or resolved symptoms. Authors' data handling: Estimation of nucleated cell counts was performed using reference gene primer amplification. TCRdb keeps only in-frame clones here, not all; method: immunoSEQ multiplex PCR. V and J calls and clone size are those listed in that table; D and trimming were worked out from the DNA. Of hundreds of thousands of clones listed, 80% to 90% are singletons. The CDR3 consists of 16 residues. V lost 3 bases and J 6 bases, leaving 17 bases between the germline ends. The germline CDR1 and CDR2 sequences are MGHRA and YSYEKL. The sample holds one count of this clone.

The source is a man aged 18 to 29 who had recovered from COVID-19. Sequencing was carried out using PBMCs or T cells enriched from blood (not recorded which). J is TRBJ1-4 and V is TRBV4-1, with D possibly matching TRBD1 (5 bases). DNA of the CDR3: TGCGCCAGCAGCCAGGGGACTGCGGGACTGTATGAAAAACTGTTTTTT. Amino acid sequence: CASSQGTAGLYEKLFF.